Here is one TCR beta chain with its context. The sample originates from a study of cytomegalovirus exposure and HLA in healthy donors. Primers included in the PCR were 60 Vbeta and 13 Jbeta primers. Here immunoSEQ multiplex PCR was the method, and the copy in TCRdb shows in-frame clones only, minus some. The data show some 150,000 clones, roughly 75% seen once. The CDR3 is 15 residues long. V was trimmed by 1 base and J by 5 bases, leaving 9 bases between them. Germline-derived CDR1 and CDR2 are SGHVS and FQNEAQ. Source material: PBMCs. The sequence came from a man in his forties or fifties in good health and CMV-seropositive. The chain is built from TRBV7-8 and TRBJ1-6; weak D call: TRBD1 (6 bases). The CDR3 nucleotides read TGTGCCAGCAGCTTAGGGACAGACCATAATTCACCCCTCCACTTT. This codes for CASSLGTDHNSPLHF.